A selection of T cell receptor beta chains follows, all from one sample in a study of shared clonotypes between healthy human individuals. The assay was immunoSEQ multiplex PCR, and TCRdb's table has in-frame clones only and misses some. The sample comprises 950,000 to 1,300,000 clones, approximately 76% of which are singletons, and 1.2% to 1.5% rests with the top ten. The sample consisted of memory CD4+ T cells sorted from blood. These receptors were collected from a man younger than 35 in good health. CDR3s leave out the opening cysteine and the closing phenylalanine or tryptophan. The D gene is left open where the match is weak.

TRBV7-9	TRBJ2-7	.	ASRPDGTNSYEQY
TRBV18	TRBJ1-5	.	ASSPPSSNQPQH
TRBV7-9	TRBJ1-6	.	ASSPDLSNSPLH
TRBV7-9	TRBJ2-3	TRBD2	ASSRGTSGSTDTQY
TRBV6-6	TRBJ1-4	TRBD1	ASSTGDSNNEKLF
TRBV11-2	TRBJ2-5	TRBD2	ASSLDLRRGGLETQY
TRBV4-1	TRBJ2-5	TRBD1	ASSKAGTGVTQY
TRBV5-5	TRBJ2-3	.	ASSLDRPVDTQY
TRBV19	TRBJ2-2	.	ASTATGSNTGELF
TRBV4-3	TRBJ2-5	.	ASSQALGLQETQY
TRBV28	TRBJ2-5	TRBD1	ASSPGTGALYGTQY
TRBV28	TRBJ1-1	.	ASSPLGAGKNTEAF
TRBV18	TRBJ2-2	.	ASSLRTGELF
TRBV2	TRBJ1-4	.	ASSSLGEKLF
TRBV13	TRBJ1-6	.	ASSFRGTGRSDSPLH
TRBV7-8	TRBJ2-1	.	ASSLLGQSYNEQF
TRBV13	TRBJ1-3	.	ASSPQPGRAGNTIY
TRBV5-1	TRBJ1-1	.	ASSLEVPTEAF
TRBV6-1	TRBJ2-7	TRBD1	ASRGQGRAYEQY
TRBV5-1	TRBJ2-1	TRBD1	ASSLAGDRIYNEQF
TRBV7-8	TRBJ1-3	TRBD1	ASSPGTGLGNTIY
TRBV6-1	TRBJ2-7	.	ASRVDTDYEQY
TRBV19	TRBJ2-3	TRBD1	ASSLGRDRGTDTQY
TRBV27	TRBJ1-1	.	ASSFLQGNTEAF
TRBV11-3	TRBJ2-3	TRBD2	ASSRRTSGTDTQY
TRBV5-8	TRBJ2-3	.	ASSPPGGWSTDTQY
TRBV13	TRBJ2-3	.	ASSLGPAGDTQY
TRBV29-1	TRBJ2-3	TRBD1	SADRGNRDTQY
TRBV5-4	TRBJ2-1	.	ASSLVGRGAYNEQF
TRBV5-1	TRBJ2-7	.	ASSQSQGTYEQY
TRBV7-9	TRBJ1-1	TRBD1	ASSRGRDRAVTEAF
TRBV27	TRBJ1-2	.	ATLYNYGYT
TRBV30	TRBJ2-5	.	AWSGQETQY
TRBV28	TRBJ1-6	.	ASTINNSPLH
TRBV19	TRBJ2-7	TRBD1	ASSTPGTGRSEQY
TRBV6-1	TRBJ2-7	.	ASSEAEWHEQY
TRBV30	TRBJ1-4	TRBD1	AWTAGGTGREKLF
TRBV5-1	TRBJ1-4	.	ASSGTGTRGEKLF
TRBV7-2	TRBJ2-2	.	ASSPLAPNTGELF
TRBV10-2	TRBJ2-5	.	ASRHWAKREETQY
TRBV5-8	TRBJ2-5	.	ASSPGVGQAY
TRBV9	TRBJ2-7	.	ASSVESQKGAYEQY
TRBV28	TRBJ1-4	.	ASRRAGRLEKLF
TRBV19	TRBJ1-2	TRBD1	ASSIVSSRGLYGYT
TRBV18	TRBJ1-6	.	ASSPRGKTGSSYNSPLH
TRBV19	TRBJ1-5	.	ASSIGGNQPQH
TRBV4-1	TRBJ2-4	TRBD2	ASSQDFTRLAGAKNIQY
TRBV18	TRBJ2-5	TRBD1	ASTPGTGGRETQY
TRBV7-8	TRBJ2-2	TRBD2	ASSLEGLAGSTGELF
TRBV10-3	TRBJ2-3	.	AISPFSDTQY
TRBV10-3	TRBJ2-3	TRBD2	AITWTSGSTDTQY
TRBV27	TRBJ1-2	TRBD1	ASWRAGGFGYT